One sample yielded the 25 T cell receptor beta chains listed below, sequenced in a study of T cells in Graves' hyperthyroidism and ophthalmopathy. Using RNA transcripts as the source, TCR beta CDR3 regions were amplified. With the HTBI primer set, the TCR CDR3 went through a first round of RT-PCR. Via MiXCR, TCRdb re-called the multiplex PCR reads, giving one row per CDR3 protein. The repertoire holds 600,000 to 700,000 distinct CDR3 sequences, with less than 45% as singletons. Input material: peripheral blood or thyroid tissue (not recorded which). The source of these receptors is an adult man with Graves' disease, either hyperthyroidism or ophthalmopathy (not recorded which).

This clonotype has ten or more counts. The V gene is TRBV10-3, the J gene TRBJ1-4; D is unresolved. Germline V gives CDR1 ENHRY, CDR2 SYGVKD. V was pared by 2 bases and J by 5 bases, with 9 bases between. The CDR3 is 14 amino acids. In DNA, the CDR3 is TGTGCCATCAGTGAGGGCCTTGGGAATGAAAAACTGTTTTTT. Encoded protein: CAISEGLGNEKLFF.

This clonotype was found once. The junction departs from germline at one end; a sequencing error may be responsible. The chain uses TRBV7-8 and TRBJ2-7; D gene unclear. Germline V CDR1 and CDR2: SGHVS, FQNEAQ. This CDR3 is 14 amino acids long. CDR3 sequence (DNA): TGTGCCATCAGCTTAAGATTGGGCACCTACGAGCAGTACTTC. Translated: CAISLRLGTYEQYF. The variable domain in full, completed from reference TRBV7-8 and TRBJ2-7, reads GAGVSQSPRYKVAKRGQDVALRCDPISGHVSLFWYQQALGQGPEFLTYFQNEAQLDKSGLPSDRFFAERPEGSVSTLKIQRTQQEDSAVYLCAISLRLGTYEQYFGPGTRLTVT.

This clonotype was recorded many times. The CDR3 here is CASSPLRENYGYTF. The CDR3 coding sequence is TGTGCCAGCAGTCCGCTCAGGGAGAACTATGGCTACACCTTC. The chain carries TRBV7-6 and TRBJ1-2; maybe TRBD1 (5 bases). CDR3 size: 14 residues. V gave up 6 bases and J gave up 2 bases, with 13 bases separating them. In germline, CDR1 is SGHVS, CDR2 FNYEAQ. Filled out from reference TRBV7-6 and TRBJ1-2, the complete variable domain reads GAGVSQSPRYKVTKRGQDVALRCDPISGHVSLYWYRQALGQGPEFLTYFNYEAQQDKSGLPNDRFSAERPEGSISTLTIQRTEQRDSAMYRCASSPLRENYGYTFGSGTRLTVV.

With regard to this clonotype: No conserved phenylalanine or tryptophan is present at the end of the CDR3, so a read error is the likely explanation. The chain links TRBV7-9 to TRBJ2-7; D may be TRBD2 (6 bases). V shed 4 bases and J shed 0 bases, with 10 bases lying between them. CDR1 is SEHNR, CDR2 FQNEAQ, per germline (reference sequence). The CDR3 sequence is 14 residues long. CDR3 loop: CASSSGLRSYEQYL. As DNA, the CDR3 is TGTGCCAGCAGCTCGGGACTCCGCTCCTACGAGCAGTACCTC.

The J gene is TRBJ1-3, the V gene TRBV7-2; a possible D gene is TRBD1 (5 bases). Between the trimmed V and J ends, which lost 1 base and 0 bases, there was a span of 7 bases. The CDR3 length is 15 residues. Germline assignment: CDR1 SGHTA and CDR2 FQGNSA. The CDR3 is CASSLGGVSGNTIYF. The CDR3 DNA follows: TGTGCCAGCAGCTTAGGGGGGGTCTCTGGAAACACCATATATTTT. The variable domain in full, completed from reference TRBV7-2 and TRBJ1-3, reads GAGVSQSPSNKVTEKGKDVELRCDPISGHTALYWYRQSLGQGLEFLIYFQGNSAPDKSGLPSDRFSAERTGGSVSTLTIQRTQQEDSAVYLCASSLGGVSGNTIYFGEGSWLTVV.

The rearrangement uses TRBV4-1 and TRBJ2-5; no clear D gene. CDR1 and CDR2 from the germline V gene are MGHRA and YSYEKL. Deletions cut 3 bases from V and 1 base from J, with 12 bases between. CDR3 length equals 15 residues. CDR3 region: CASSQYGLPQETQYF. CDR3 DNA sequence: TGCGCCAGCAGCCAGTACGGGCTGCCCCAAGAGACCCAGTACTTC.

V gene TRBV20-1 combines with J gene TRBJ1-6, with a possible D match to TRBD1 (5 bases). V lost 3 bases to trimming and J lost 14 bases, with 14 bases between them. Looked up from germline, CDR1 is DFQATT and CDR2 is SNEGSKA (reference sequence). The CDR3 sequence is 12 residues long. The CDR3 spells CSARTVAKTLHF. CDR3 sequence (DNA): TGCAGTGCTAGGACAGTCGCAAAGACCCTCCACTTT.

In this sample, this clonotype turned up a few times. V gene TRBV7-2 combines with J gene TRBJ1-5; tentative D call: TRBD1 (5 bases). The V and J ends lost 2 bases and 3 bases respectively, with 8 bases between them. The CDR3 is 14 amino acids. Per germline, CDR1 SGHTA and CDR2 FQGNSA. CDR3 in amino acids: CASSLPGTNQPQHF. The CDR3 bases are TGTGCCAGCAGCTTACCGGGGACCAATCAGCCCCAGCATTTT.

The chain joins TRBV10-3 to TRBJ1-5, with TRBD1 matching 10 bases. V shed 6 bases and J 2 bases; nucleotides not matched to a gene: 4. Germline-derived CDR1 and CDR2 are ENHRY and SYGVKD. This CDR3 has 15 amino acids. The CDR3: CAISLDRGGNQPQHF. The DNA of the CDR3 is TGTGCCATCAGCTTGGACAGGGGGGGCAATCAGCCCCAGCATTTT.

The sample holds a few counts of this clonotype. The chain uses TRBV6-5 and TRBJ1-5; D is unclear. Germline lookup yields CDR1 MNHEY and CDR2 SVGAGI. The CDR3 consists of 15 residues. Between the trimmed V and J ends, which lost 7 bases and 8 bases, there was a span of 21 bases. This chain's CDR3 is CASTLSRPTAEPQHF. Written as DNA, the CDR3 is TGTGCCAGCACCCTGAGTAGGCCCACCGCGGAGCCCCAGCATTTT.

There are many counts of this clonotype. The chain has TRBV7-9 and TRBJ1-1; D gene uncertain. The CDR3 runs to 14 residues. Trimming stripped 2 bases from V and 1 base from J, with 8 bases between. Germline V gene sequence: CDR1 SEHNR, CDR2 FQNEAQ (reference sequence). The CDR3 region is CASSLREGNTEAFF. Written as DNA, the CDR3 is TGTGCCAGCAGCTTACGGGAGGGGAACACTGAAGCTTTCTTT.

V usage is TRBV7-8 and J usage is TRBJ1-2, with D uncertain. The V end was cut by 5 bases, the J end by 3 bases, with 13 bases between. The CDR3 has 14 amino acids. Germline V gene lookup returns CDR1 SGHVS and CDR2 FQNEAQ. CDR3 amino acids: CASSGAWDYYGYTF. The CDR3 DNA sequence: TGTGCCAGCAGCGGCGCCTGGGATTACTATGGCTACACCTTC.

This clonotype was counted ten times or more. This chain joins TRBV24-1 and TRBJ1-2, with D possibly TRBD1 on 6 matching bases. The CDR3 totals 15 residues. Germline loops: CDR1 KGHDR, CDR2 SFDVKD. Trimming shortened V by 1 base and J by 3 bases, and 11 bases separated the two germline ends. CDR3 sequence: CATSDFRGADYGYTF. CDR3 nucleotides: TGTGCCACCAGTGATTTCAGGGGAGCAGACTATGGCTACACCTTC.

In its sample, this clonotype was seen a few times. This chain connects TRBV6-6 to TRBJ1-2; D not resolved. Trimming took off 5 bases at V and 5 bases at J, with 15 bases between the two ends. CDR3 length: 14 amino acids. Germline V gene data show CDR1 as MNHNY and CDR2 as SVGAGI (reference sequence). The CDR3: CASSEPRIAYGYTF. The CDR3 region has the DNA TGTGCCAGCAGTGAACCCAGGATAGCGTATGGCTACACCTTC.

Comment on this clonotype: This may be a read error: a much more frequent sequence differs by one nucleotide. V gene TRBV29-1 combines with J gene TRBJ1-2; possible D gene TRBD1, 5 bases. Trimming stripped 7 bases from V and 8 bases from J, with 20 bases between. This CDR3 has 13 amino acids. Germline V gene sequence: CDR1 SQVTM, CDR2 ANQGSEA. Here the CDR3 DNA reads TGCAGCGCTAGGGACCCGGACTCCAGAGGCTACACCTTC. Its translation: CSARDPDSRGYTF.

About this clonotype itself: Being one base from a much bigger clone, this may be a read error. V usage is TRBV7-4 and J usage is TRBJ2-5; D unclear. The CDR3 loop spans 14 amino acids. Looked up from germline, CDR1 is SGHVT and CDR2 is SQSDAQ. CDR3 in DNA: TGTGCCAGCAACTTACTAAGGAACCAAGAGACCCAGTACTTC. Translation gives CASNLLRNQETQYF.

The V gene is TRBV11-1, the J gene TRBJ1-4; 7 nucleotides align to TRBD1. The CDR3 contains 15 residues. Trimming removed 5 bases from V and 8 bases from J; junction bases left unmatched: 11. Germline values: CDR1 SGHAT, CDR2 FQDESV (reference sequence). The CDR3 is CASSVESQGGEKLFF. The CDR3 region has the DNA TGTGCCAGCAGCGTTGAGTCTCAGGGGGGCGAAAAACTGTTTTTT.

The table lists this clonotype with a few counts. DNA of the CDR3: TGTGCCAGCAGTATCAGACAGGGCAGCAATCAGCCCCAGCATTTT. As protein: CASSIRQGSNQPQHF. V usage is TRBV12-3 or TRBV12-4 and J usage is TRBJ1-5, with 7 bases lining up with TRBD1. V shed 5 bases and J 1 base; nucleotides not matched to a gene: 5. This CDR3 has 15 amino acids.

The chain uses TRBV29-1 and TRBJ1-1; 7 nucleotides agree with TRBD1. Germline loops: CDR1 SQVTM, CDR2 ANQGSEA. V lost 3 bases and J lost 1; bases outside the gene matches: 2. The CDR3 has 13 residues. CDR3: CSVEGQKNTEAFF. DNA for the CDR3: TGCAGCGTTGAGGGACAGAAGAACACTGAAGCTTTCTTT. The full variable domain, completed using reference TRBV29-1 and TRBJ1-1, is SAVISQKPSRDICQRGTSLTIQCQVDSQVTMMFWYRQQPGQSLTLIATANQGSEATYESGFVIDKFPISRPNLTFSTLTVSNMSPEDSSIYLCSVEGQKNTEAFFGQGTRLTVV.

Turning to this clonotype: A much larger clone lies one base from this, so it may be a read error. The chain carries TRBV29-1 and TRBJ1-5; D not resolved. V dropped 7 bases and J dropped 5 bases, with 18 bases sitting between them. CDR3 length: 14 amino acids. Germline values: CDR1 SQVTM, CDR2 ANQGSEA. In nucleotides, the CDR3 is TGCAGCGCAGGATTGAGTAATAGTGATCAGCCCCAGCATTTT. This encodes CSAGLSNSDQPQHF.

The table lists this clonotype with a few counts. The gene calls are TRBV29-1 and TRBJ2-7, with D tentatively TRBD1 (5 bases). V lost 8 bases to trimming and J lost 5 bases, with 13 bases between them. CDR3 length equals 11 residues. Germline V gene data show CDR1 as SQVTM and CDR2 as ANQGSEA. The CDR3 bases are TGCAGCACCAAAGACAGTCACGAGCAGTACTTC. Protein sequence: CSTKDSHEQYF.

The chain combines TRBV29-1 with TRBJ2-7; D is perhaps TRBD1 (7 bases). Germline loops: CDR1 SQVTM, CDR2 ANQGSEA. The CDR3 is 13 amino acids. V was clipped by 3 bases and J by 2 bases, with 11 bases between them. CDR3 loop: CSVDRGRTYEQYF. In DNA, the CDR3 is TGCAGCGTTGACAGGGGGAGGACCTACGAGCAGTACTTC.

A note on this clonotype: Germline and junction disagree at one end, which may indicate a read error. The V and J genes are TRBV2 and TRBJ2-7; 11 nucleotides agree with TRBD2. Germline V gene lookup returns CDR1 SNHLY and CDR2 FYNNEI. There are 12 residues in the CDR3. CDR3 amino acids: CARTSGTYKQYF. The CDR3 nucleotides read TGTGCCAGGACTAGCGGGACCTACAAGCAGTACTTC.

The sample holds a few counts of this clonotype. The chain has TRBV11-2 and TRBJ1-1, with 7 bases that match TRBD1. From germline, CDR1 is SGHAT and CDR2 FQNNGV. The CDR3 has 15 amino acids. Losses at the gene ends were 3 bases for V and 6 bases for J; bases not matched to a gene: 10. The CDR3 protein is CASSFRDRGLAEAFF. CDR3 DNA: TGTGCCAGCAGCTTCCGGGACAGAGGATTAGCTGAAGCTTTCTTT.

The genes are TRBV2 and TRBJ1-5, with D possibly matching TRBD1 (5 bases). Trimming stripped 5 bases from V and 6 bases from J, with 20 bases between. In germline, CDR1 is SNHLY, CDR2 FYNNEI. This CDR3 is built from 16 residues. The CDR3 reads CASSYSAGAHPQPQHF. In DNA form, the CDR3 reads TGTGCCAGCAGTTACTCGGCTGGGGCGCATCCTCAGCCCCAGCATTTT.